These 8 T cell receptor beta chains were sequenced from one sample in a study of cytomegalovirus exposure and HLA in healthy donors. Researchers ran the PCR with 60 Vbeta and 13 Jbeta primers. Assay: immunoSEQ multiplex PCR; the TCRdb copy retains only in-frame clones and omits some. The sample carries 150,000 to 200,000 clones, 70% to 80% recorded once. The sample was PBMCs. All receptors come from a woman in her 40s in good health and CMV-seronegative.

As to this clone: This same CDR3 is encoded by further DNA sequences in the sample. This CDR3 is CASSPGTSYEQYF. CDR3 in DNA: TGTGCCAGCAGCCCCGGGACTAGCTACGAGCAGTACTTC. V gene TRBV7-8 combines with J gene TRBJ2-7, with 8 bases identical to TRBD2. Unmatched junction bases numbered 3, after V lost 5 bases and J lost 3 bases. The germline V gene encodes CDR1 SGHVS and CDR2 FQNEAQ. This CDR3 is 13 amino acids long.

Worth noting for this clone: Other DNA sequences in this sample translate to the same CDR3. CDR3 DNA sequence: TGTGCCAGCAGCCCAGGAACTAACTATGGCTACACCTTC. It codes for CASSPGTNYGYTF. The V and J genes are TRBV25-1 and TRBJ1-2; D is unresolved. The CDR3 spans 13 residues. Germline lookup yields CDR1 MGHDK and CDR2 SYGVNS. Trimming shortened V by 6 bases and J by 0 bases, and 8 bases separated the two germline ends.

The chain recombines TRBV7-2 with TRBJ2-5; 13 nucleotides match TRBD2. After removal of 5 bases from V and 5 bases from J, the junction contained 2 bases not matched to a gene. CDR1 and CDR2 (germline): SGHTA, FQGNSA. The CDR3 consists of 14 residues. CDR3 DNA sequence: TGTGCCAGCAGCGAGACTAGCGGGAGGGAGACCCAGTACTTC. Translated, it gives CASSETSGRETQYF.

A remark on this clone: The junction and the germline gene differ at one end; a read error may be behind it. J is TRBJ2-7 and V is TRBV7-9, with 7 nucleotides matching TRBD2. CDR3 size: 16 residues. The germline V gene encodes CDR1 SEHNR and CDR2 FQNEAQ (reference sequence). The DNA of the CDR3 is TGTGCCAGCAGCCTTTTCCCGGGGAGCGGGACCTACGGGCAGTACTTC. Protein product: CASSLFPGSGTYGQYF.

The chain is built from TRBV4-3 and TRBJ2-1; D not resolved. Trimming cost V 1 base and J 0 bases, with 13 bases left between them. Looked up from germline, CDR1 is LGHNA and CDR2 is YSLEER. The CDR3 runs to 17 residues. The CDR3 DNA reads as TGCGCCAGCAGCCAAGGTTCCTCCTCGAGCTCCTACAATGAGCAGTTCTTC. Translated: CASSQGSSSSSYNEQFF.

J is TRBJ2-7 and V is TRBV9; the match to TRBD2 covers 7 bases. CDR3 length: 15 amino acids. V lost 0 bases to trimming and J lost 5 bases; unmatched junction nucleotides: 8. The germline V gene has CDR1 SGDLS and CDR2 YYNGEE. The CDR3 here is CASSVAGGSTHEQYF. DNA for the CDR3: TGTGCCAGCAGCGTAGCGGGCGGGAGCACCCACGAGCAGTACTTC.

The gene calls are TRBV18 and TRBJ2-2, with D possibly being TRBD1 (7 bases). The CDR3 is 16 residues long. Germline V gene sequence: CDR1 KGHSH, CDR2 LQKENI. V shed 2 bases and J shed 5 bases, with 15 bases lying between them. The CDR3 is CASSPRSQGGTGELFF. The CDR3 DNA reads TGTGCCAGCTCACCAAGGAGTCAGGGGGGTACCGGGGAGCTGTTTTTT.

The chain employs TRBV19 and TRBJ2-7; 10 bases agree with TRBD1. CDR1 LNHDA and CDR2 SQIVND come from the germline V gene (reference sequence). The CDR3 contains 14 residues. The junction had 5 bases not matched to a gene; V was cut back by 7 bases and J by 2 bases. CDR3 DNA sequence: TGTGCCAGTACCGTGGACAGGGGGACCTACGAGCAGTACTTC. Its translation is CASTVDRGTYEQYF. Full variable domain (outside the CDR3, taken from reference TRBV19 and TRBJ2-7): DGGITQSPKYLFRKEGQNVTLSCEQNLNHDAMYWYRQDPGQGLRLIYYSQIVNDFQKGDIAEGYSVSREKKESFPLTVTSAQKNPTAFYLCASTVDRGTYEQYFGPGTRLTVT.